This T cell receptor (beta chain) was recorded in a study of identical twins. Study conclusions and caveats: Out-of-frame alpha sequences that twins shared showed excess low generation probability. Analyses based on zero insertions could be partly confounded by invariant MAIT and iNKT cells.

Comments on this clonotype: Its antigen is still unknown.

Carrying unique molecular identifiers, the cDNA also gained a universal primer site through template switching. TCRdb analysed the 5' RACE reads with MiXCR anew, one entry per CDR3 protein. The sample lists 1.5 million to 2 million distinct CDR3 sequences, about 30% occurring once. All donors comprised healthy Caucasians. J lost 2 bases, V lost 1 base, and 8 bases had no gene match. CDR3 size: 18 residues. CDR1 SGHTA and CDR2 FQGNSA come from the germline V gene. The chain joins TRBV7-2 to TRBJ2-1; TRBD2 matches at 10 bases. Source material: cord blood. The sequence came from a newborn girl in good health. CDR3 residues: CASSLVPATSGAYNEQFF. CDR3 DNA: TGTGCCAGCAGCTTAGTTCCAGCCACTAGCGGGGCCTACAATGAGCAGTTCTTC. Combining the CDR3 with reference TRBV7-2 and TRBJ2-1 gives the whole variable domain GAGVSQSPSNKVTEKGKDVELRCDPISGHTALYWYRQSLGQGLEFLIYFQGNSAPDKSGLPSDRFSAERTGGSVSTLTIQRTQQEDSAVYLCASSLVPATSGAYNEQFFGPGTRLTVL.